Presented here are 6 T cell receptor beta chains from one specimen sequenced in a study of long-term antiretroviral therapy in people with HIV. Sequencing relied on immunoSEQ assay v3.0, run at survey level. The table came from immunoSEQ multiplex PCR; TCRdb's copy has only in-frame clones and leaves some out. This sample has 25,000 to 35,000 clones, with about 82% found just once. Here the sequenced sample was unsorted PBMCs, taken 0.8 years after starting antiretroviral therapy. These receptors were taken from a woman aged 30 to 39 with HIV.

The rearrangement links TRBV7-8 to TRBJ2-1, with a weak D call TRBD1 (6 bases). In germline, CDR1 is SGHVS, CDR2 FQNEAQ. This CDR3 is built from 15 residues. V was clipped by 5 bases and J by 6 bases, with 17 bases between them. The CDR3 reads CASSPRQVVVNEQFF. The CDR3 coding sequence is TGTGCCAGCAGCCCTAGACAGGTGGTAGTCAATGAGCAGTTCTTC.

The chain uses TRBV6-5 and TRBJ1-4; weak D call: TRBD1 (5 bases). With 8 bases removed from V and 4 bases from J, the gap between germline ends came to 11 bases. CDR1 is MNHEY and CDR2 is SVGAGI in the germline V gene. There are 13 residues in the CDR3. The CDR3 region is CASSGTLNEKLFF. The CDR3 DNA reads TGTGCCAGCTCCGGGACCCTTAATGAAAAACTGTTTTTT.

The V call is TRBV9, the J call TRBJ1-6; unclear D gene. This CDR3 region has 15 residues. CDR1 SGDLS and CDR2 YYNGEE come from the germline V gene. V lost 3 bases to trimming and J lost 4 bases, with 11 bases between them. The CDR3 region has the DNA TGTGCCAGCAGCGCTGCTGGACTGTATAATTCACCCCTCCACTTT. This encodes CASSAAGLYNSPLHF.

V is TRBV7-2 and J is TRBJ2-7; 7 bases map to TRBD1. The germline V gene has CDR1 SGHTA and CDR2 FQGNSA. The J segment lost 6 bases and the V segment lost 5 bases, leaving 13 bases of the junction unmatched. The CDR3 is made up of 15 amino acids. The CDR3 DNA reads TGTGCCAGCAGCCCACAGGGGACCCCGACGGGCGAGCAGTACTTC. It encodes CASSPQGTPTGEQYF.

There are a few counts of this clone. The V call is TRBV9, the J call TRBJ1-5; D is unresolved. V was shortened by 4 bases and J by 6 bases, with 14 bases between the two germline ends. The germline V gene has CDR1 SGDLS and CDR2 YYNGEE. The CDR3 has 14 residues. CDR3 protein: CASSPDSSGQPQHF. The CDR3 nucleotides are TGTGCCAGCAGCCCCGACTCCAGCGGTCAGCCCCAGCATTTT.

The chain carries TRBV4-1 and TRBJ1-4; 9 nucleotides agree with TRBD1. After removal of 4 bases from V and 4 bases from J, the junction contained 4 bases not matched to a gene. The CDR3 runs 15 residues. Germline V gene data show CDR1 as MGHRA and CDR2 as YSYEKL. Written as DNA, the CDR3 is TGCGCCAGCAGCCCGGCGGACAGGGGTAATGAAAAACTGTTTTTT. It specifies CASSPADRGNEKLFF.